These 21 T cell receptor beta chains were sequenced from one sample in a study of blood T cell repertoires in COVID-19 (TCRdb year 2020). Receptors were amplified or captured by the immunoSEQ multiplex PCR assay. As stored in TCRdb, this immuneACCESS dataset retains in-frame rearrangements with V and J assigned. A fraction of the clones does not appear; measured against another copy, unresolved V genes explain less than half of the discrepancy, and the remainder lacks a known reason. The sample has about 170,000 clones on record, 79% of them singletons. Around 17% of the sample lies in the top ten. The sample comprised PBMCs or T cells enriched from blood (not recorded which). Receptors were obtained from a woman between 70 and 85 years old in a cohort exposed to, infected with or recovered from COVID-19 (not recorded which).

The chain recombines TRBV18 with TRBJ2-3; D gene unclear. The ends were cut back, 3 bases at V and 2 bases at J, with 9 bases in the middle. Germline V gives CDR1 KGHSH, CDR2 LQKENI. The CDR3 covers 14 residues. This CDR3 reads CASSPGSDTDTQYF. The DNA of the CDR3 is TGTGCCAGCTCACCTGGCTCCGACACAGATACGCAGTATTTT.

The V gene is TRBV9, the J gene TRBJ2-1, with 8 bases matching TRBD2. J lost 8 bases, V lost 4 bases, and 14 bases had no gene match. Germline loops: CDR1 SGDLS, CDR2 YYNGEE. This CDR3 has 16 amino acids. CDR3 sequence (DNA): TGTGCCAGCAGCCGGGCACACGGACTAGCCGGCGATGAGCAGTTCTTC. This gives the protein CASSRAHGLAGDEQFF.

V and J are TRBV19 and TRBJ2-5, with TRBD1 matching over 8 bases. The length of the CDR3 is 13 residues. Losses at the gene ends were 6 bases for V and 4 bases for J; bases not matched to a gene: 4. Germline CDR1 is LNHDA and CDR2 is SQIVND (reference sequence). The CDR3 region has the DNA TGTGCCAGTAGCCTACAGGGGGTAGAGACCCAGTACTTC. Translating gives CASSLQGVETQYF.

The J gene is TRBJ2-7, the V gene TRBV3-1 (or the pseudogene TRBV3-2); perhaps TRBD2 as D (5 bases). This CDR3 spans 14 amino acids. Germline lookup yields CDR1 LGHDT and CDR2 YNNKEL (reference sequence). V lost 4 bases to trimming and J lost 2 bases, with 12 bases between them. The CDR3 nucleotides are TGTGCCAGCAGCCCGGACTCGAACACCTACGAGCAGTACTTC. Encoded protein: CASSPDSNTYEQYF.

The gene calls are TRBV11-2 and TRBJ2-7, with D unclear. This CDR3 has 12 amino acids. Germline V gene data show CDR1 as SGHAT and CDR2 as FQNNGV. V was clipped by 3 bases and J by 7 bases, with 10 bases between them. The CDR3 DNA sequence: TGTGCCAGCAGCTTCTACGGTGAGGAGCAGTACTTC. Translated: CASSFYGEEQYF.

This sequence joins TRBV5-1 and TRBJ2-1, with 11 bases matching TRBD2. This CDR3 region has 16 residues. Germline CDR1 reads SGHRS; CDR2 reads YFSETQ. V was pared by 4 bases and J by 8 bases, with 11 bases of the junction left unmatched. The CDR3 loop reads CASSRGVAGGLDEQFF. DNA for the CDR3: TGCGCCAGCAGCCGAGGGGTAGCGGGAGGGTTGGATGAGCAGTTCTTC.

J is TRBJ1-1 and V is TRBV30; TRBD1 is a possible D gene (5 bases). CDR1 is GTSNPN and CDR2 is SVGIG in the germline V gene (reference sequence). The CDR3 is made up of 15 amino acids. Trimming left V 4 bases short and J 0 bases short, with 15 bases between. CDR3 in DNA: TGTGCCTGGACCCGGTCGACAGCAATGAACACTGAAGCTTTCTTT. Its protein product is CAWTRSTAMNTEAFF.

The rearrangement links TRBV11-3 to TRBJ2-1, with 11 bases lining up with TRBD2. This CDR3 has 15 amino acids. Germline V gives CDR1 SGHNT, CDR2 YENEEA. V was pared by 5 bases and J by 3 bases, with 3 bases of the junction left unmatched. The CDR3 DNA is TGTGCCAGCAGCCTCGGGACTAGCGGCTACAATGAGCAGTTCTTC. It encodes CASSLGTSGYNEQFF. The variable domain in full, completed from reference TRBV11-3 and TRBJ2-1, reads EAGVVQSPRYKIIEKKQPVAFWCNPISGHNTLYWYLQNLGQGPELLIRYENEEAVDDSQLPKDRFSAERLKGVDSTLKIQPAELGDSAVYLCASSLGTSGYNEQFFGPGTRLTVL.

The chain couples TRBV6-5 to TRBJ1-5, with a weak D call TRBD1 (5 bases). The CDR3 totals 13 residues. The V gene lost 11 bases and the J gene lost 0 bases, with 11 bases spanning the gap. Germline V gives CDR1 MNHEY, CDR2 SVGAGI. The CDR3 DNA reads TGTGCCGGGGGGGTTCTTAGCAATCAGCCCCAGCATTTT. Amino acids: CAGGVLSNQPQHF.

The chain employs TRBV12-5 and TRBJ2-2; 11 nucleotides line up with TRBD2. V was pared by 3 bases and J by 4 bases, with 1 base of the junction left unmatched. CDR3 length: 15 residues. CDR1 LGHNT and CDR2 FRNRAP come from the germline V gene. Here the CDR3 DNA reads TGTGCTAGTGGTTTCCTAGCGGGAGGCACCGGGGAGCTGTTTTTT. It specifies CASGFLAGGTGELFF.

The CDR3: CASSLAALGKNEQFF. The CDR3, as DNA: TGTGCCAGCAGCCTAGCGGCGCTGGGGAAAAATGAGCAGTTCTTC. The J gene is TRBJ2-1, the V gene TRBV6-5, with 7 bases matching TRBD2. The length of the CDR3 is 15 residues. The ends lost 6 bases at V and 7 bases at J; junction bases unmatched: 12. The germline V gene encodes CDR1 MNHEY and CDR2 SVGAGI.

CDR3 in amino acids: CASSIKGQGGETQYF. The DNA for the CDR3 is TGTGCCAGTAGTATTAAGGGACAGGGCGGAGAGACCCAGTACTTC. V usage is TRBV19 and J usage is TRBJ2-5; 9 positions match TRBD1. V dropped 3 bases and J dropped 4; count of bases not matched to a gene: 6. The CDR3 length is 15 residues. Per germline, CDR1 LNHDA and CDR2 SQIVND (reference sequence).

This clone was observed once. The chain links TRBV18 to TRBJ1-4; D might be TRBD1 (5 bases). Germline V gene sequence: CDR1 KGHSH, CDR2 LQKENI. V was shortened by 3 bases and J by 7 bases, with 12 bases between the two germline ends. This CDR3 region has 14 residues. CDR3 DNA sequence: TGTGCCAGCTCACCGTCACAGGCTTCTGAAAAACTGTTTTTT. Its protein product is CASSPSQASEKLFF.

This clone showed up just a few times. The CDR3 nucleotides are TGTGCCAGCAGCGTGGGACTAGCGGGAGGGTACGGGTATGAGCAGTTCTTC. This gives the protein CASSVGLAGGYGYEQFF. The chain employs TRBV7-3 and TRBJ2-1; TRBD2 matches 16 bases. V lost 5 bases, J lost 8 bases, and 9 bases stayed unmatched. Germline CDR1 reads SGHTA; CDR2 reads FQGTGA. The CDR3 is made up of 17 amino acids.

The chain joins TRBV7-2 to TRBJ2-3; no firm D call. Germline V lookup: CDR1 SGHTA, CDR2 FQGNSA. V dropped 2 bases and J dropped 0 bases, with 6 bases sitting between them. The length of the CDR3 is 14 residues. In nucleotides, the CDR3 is TGTGCCAGCAGCTTAAGGAGAAGCACAGATACGCAGTATTTT. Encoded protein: CASSLRRSTDTQYF.

The DNA for the CDR3 is TGTGCCAGTAGTATCTCCTCGGCTAGCTCCTACGAGCAGTACTTC. Protein product: CASSISSASSYEQYF. The chain couples TRBV19 to TRBJ2-7; the D is unclear. There are 15 residues in the CDR3. With 3 bases removed from V and 0 bases from J, the gap between germline ends came to 12 bases. Germline V gene data show CDR1 as LNHDA and CDR2 as SQIVND (reference sequence). Drawing the rest from reference TRBV19 and TRBJ2-7, the complete variable domain is DGGITQSPKYLFRKEGQNVTLSCEQNLNHDAMYWYRQDPGQGLRLIYYSQIVNDFQKGDIAEGYSVSREKKESFPLTVTSAQKNPTAFYLCASSISSASSYEQYFGPGTRLTVT.

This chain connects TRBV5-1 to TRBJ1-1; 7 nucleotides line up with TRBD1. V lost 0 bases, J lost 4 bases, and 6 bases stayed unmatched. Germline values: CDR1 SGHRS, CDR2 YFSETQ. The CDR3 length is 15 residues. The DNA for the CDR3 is TGCGCCAGCAGCTTGGGACAGGGTTTGAGCACTGAAGCTTTCTTT. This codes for CASSLGQGLSTEAFF.

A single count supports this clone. DNA of the CDR3: TGTGCCAGCAGCGTCCTTGGACAGAACAATGAGCAGTTCTTC. As protein: CASSVLGQNNEQFF. The V and J genes are TRBV9 and TRBJ2-1, with TRBD1 as a possible D gene (6 bases). Trimming stripped 2 bases from V and 5 bases from J, with 11 bases between. The CDR3 length is 14 residues. Germline V CDR1 and CDR2: SGDLS, YYNGEE.

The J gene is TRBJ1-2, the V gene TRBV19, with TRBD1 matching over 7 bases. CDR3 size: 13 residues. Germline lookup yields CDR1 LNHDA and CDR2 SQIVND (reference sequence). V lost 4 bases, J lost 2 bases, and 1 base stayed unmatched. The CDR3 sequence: CASSKQGNYGYTF. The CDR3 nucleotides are TGTGCCAGTAGTAAACAGGGGAACTATGGCTACACCTTC.

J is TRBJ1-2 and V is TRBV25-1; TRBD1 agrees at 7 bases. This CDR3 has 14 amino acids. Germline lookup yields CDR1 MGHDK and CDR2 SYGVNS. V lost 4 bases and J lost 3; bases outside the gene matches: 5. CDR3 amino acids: CASSVPGTDYGYTF. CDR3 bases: TGTGCCAGCAGTGTCCCCGGGACAGACTATGGCTACACCTTC.

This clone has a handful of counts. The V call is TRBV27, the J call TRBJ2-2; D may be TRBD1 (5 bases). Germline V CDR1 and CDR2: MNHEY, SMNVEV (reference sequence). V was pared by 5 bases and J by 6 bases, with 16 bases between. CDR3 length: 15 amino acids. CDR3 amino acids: CASSKGVVGPGELFF. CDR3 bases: TGTGCCAGCAGTAAAGGGGTAGTGGGCCCCGGGGAGCTGTTTTTT.